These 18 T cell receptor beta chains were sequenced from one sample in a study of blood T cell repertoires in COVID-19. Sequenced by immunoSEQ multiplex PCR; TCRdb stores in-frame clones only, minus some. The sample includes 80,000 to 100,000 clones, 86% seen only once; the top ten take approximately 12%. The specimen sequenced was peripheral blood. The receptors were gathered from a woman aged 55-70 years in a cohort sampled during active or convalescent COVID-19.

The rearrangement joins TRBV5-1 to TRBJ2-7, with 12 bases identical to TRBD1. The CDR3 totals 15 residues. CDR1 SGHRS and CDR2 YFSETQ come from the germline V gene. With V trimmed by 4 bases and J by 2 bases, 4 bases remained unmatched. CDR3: CASSPGTGGTYEQYF. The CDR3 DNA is TGCGCCAGCAGCCCTGGGACAGGGGGCACCTACGAGCAGTACTTC.

As DNA, the CDR3 is TGTGCCAGTAGTATAGATTGGACTACCGGGGAGCTGTTTTTT. Amino acid sequence: CASSIDWTTGELFF. The V gene is TRBV19, the J gene TRBJ2-2; D possibly corresponds to TRBD2 (5 bases). This CDR3 has 14 residues. CDR1 and CDR2 from the germline V gene are LNHDA and SQIVND (reference sequence). V was shortened by 0 bases and J by 5 bases, with 7 bases between the two germline ends.

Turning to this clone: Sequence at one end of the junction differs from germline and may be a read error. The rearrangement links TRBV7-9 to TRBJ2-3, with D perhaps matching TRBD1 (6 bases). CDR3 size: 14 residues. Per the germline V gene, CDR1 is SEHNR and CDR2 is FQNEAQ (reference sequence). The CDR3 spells CASRLDRYTDTQYF. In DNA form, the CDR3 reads TGTGCCAGCAGGTTAGACAGGTACACAGATACGCAGTATTTT.

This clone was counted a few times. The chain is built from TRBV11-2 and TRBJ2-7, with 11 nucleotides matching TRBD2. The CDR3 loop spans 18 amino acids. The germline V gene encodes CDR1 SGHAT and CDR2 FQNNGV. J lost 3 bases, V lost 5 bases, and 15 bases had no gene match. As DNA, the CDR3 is TGTGCCAGCAGCCGTCTTGGGGGCCCTAGCGGGAGGCTCTACGAGCAGTACTTC. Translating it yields CASSRLGGPSGRLYEQYF. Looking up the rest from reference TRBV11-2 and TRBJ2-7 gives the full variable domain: EAGVAQSPRYKIIEKRQSVAFWCNPISGHATLYWYQQILGQGPKLLIQFQNNGVVDDSQLPKDRFSAERLKGVDSTLKIQPAKLEDSAVYLCASSRLGGPSGRLYEQYFGPGTRLTVT.

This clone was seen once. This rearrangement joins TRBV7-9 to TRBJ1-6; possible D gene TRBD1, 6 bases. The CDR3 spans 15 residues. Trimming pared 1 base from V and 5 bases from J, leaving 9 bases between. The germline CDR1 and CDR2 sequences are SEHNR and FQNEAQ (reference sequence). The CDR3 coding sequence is TGTGCCAGCAGCTTAGTAGGGGGGGATAATTCACCCCTCCACTTT. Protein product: CASSLVGGDNSPLHF.

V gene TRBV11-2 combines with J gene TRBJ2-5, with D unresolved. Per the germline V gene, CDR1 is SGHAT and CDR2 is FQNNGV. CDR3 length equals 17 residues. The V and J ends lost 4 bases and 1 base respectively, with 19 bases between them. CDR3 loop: CASSSRAMSPGQETQYF. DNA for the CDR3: TGTGCCAGCAGCTCACGTGCAATGTCCCCGGGCCAAGAGACCCAGTACTTC.

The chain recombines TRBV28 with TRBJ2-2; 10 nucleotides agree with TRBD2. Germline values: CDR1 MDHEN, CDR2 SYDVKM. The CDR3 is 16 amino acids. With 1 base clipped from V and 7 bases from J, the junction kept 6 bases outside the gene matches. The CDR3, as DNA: TGTGCCAGCAGTTTATCTAGCGGGGGAAGAGGCGGGGAGCTGTTTTTT. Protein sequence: CASSLSSGGRGGELFF.

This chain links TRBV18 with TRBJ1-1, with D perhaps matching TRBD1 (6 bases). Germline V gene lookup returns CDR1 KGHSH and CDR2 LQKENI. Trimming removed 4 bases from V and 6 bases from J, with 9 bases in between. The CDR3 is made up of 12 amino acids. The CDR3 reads CASSQQGSEAFF. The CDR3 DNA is TGTGCCAGCTCACAACAGGGATCTGAAGCTTTCTTT.

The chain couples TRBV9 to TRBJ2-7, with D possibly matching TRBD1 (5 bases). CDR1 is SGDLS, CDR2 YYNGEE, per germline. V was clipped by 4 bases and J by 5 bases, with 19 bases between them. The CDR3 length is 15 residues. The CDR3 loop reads CASSPTPTVGNEQYF. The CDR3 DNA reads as TGTGCCAGCAGCCCCACCCCGACAGTTGGCAACGAGCAGTACTTC.

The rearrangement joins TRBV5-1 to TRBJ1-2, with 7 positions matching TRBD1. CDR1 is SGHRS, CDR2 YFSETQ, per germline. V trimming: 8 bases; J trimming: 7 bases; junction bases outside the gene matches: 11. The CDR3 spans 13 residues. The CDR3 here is CASSTGAQSGYTF. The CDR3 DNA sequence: TGCGCCAGTTCTACAGGGGCCCAGAGTGGCTACACCTTC.

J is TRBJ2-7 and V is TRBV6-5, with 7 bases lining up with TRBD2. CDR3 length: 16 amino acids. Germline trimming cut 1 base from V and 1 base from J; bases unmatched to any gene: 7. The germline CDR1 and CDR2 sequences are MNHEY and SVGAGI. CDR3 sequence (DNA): TGTGCCAGCAGTTACTGGGGCGGGAGAAGATCCTACGAGCAGTACTTC. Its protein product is CASSYWGGRRSYEQYF.

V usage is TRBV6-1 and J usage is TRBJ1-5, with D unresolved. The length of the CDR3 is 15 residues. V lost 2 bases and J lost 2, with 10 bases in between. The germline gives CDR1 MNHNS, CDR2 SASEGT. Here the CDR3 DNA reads TGTGCCAGCAGTGAAATTCAGGTTGGCAATCAGCCCCAGCATTTT. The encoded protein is CASSEIQVGNQPQHF.

The CDR3 DNA sequence: TGTGCCAGCAGTTATAGACAGGGGAACACTGAAGCTTTCTTT. Translated, it gives CASSYRQGNTEAFF. The J gene is TRBJ1-1, the V gene TRBV6-5; TRBD1 matches at 7 bases. Trimming removed 3 bases from V and 1 base from J; junction bases left unmatched: 2. This CDR3 is built from 14 residues. Germline assignment: CDR1 MNHEY and CDR2 SVGAGI.

CDR3 residues: CASSSGQGPYNEQFF. The CDR3 coding sequence is TGTGCCAGCAGTTCAGGACAGGGGCCATACAATGAGCAGTTCTTC. V is TRBV6-5 and J is TRBJ2-1; 9 bases fit TRBD1. CDR3 length equals 15 residues. Germline values: CDR1 MNHEY, CDR2 SVGAGI. J was trimmed by 4 bases and V by 4 bases; bases with no gene match: 5.

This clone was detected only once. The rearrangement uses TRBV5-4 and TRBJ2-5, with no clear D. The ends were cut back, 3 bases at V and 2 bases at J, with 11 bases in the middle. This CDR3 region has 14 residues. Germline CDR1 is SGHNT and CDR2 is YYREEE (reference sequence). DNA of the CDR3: TGTGCCAGCAGCTGGGTTGGGCAACAAGAGACCCAGTACTTC. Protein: CASSWVGQQETQYF.

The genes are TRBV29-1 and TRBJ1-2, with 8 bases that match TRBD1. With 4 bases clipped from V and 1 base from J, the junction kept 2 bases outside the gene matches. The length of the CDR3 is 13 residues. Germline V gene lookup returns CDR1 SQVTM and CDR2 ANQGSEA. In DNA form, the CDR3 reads TGCAGCGTTGGGACAGGGTATAACTATGGCTACACCTTC. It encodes CSVGTGYNYGYTF.

Here the CDR3 DNA reads TGTGCCAGCGGCCCCCCCGATCTAGCGGGAGCCCTAGCCAAAAACATTCAGTACTTC. As protein: CASGPPDLAGALAKNIQYF. The J gene is TRBJ2-4, the V gene TRBV5-8; 10 bases are a match to TRBD2. Germline V gene data show CDR1 as SGHTS and CDR2 as YDEGEE. V lost 7 bases, J lost 0 bases, and 16 bases stayed unmatched. CDR3 length: 19 amino acids.

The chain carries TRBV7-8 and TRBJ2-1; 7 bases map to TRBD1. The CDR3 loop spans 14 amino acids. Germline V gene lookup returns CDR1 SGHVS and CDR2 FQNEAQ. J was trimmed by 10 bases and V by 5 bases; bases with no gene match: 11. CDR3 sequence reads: CASSTTGQLLEQFF. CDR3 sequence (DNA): TGTGCCAGCAGCACCACGGGACAGCTCCTCGAGCAGTTCTTC.